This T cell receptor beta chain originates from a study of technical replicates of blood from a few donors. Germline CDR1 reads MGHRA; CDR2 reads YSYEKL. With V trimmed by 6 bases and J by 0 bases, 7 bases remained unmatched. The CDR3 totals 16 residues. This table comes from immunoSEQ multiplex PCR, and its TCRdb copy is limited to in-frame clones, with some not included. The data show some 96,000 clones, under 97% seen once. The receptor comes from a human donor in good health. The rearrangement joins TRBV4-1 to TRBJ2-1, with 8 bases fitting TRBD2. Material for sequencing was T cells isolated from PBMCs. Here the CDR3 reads CASSPGRASSYNEQFF. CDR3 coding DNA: TGCGCCAGCAGTCCCGGGAGGGCGAGCTCCTACAATGAGCAGTTCTTC.